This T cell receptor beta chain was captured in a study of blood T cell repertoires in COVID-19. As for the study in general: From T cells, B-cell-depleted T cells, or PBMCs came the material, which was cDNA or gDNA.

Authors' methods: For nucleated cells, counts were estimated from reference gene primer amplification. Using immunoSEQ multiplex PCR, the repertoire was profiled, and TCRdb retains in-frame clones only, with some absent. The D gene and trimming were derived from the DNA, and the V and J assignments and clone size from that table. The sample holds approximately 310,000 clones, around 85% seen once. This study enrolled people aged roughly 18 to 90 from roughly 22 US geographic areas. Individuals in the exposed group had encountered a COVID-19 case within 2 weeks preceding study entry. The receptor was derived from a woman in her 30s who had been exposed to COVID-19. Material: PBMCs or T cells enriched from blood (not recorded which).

In DNA form, the CDR3 reads TGTGCCAGCAGTTTAGAGGCAGGGGGAGTCGCTGAAGCTTTCTTT. This sequence encodes CASSLEAGGVAEAFF. The chain recombines TRBV27 with TRBJ1-1, with TRBD1 matching 7 bases. This CDR3 has 15 amino acids. The germline gives CDR1 MNHEY, CDR2 SMNVEV (reference sequence). Trimming at V came to 2 bases and at J to 6 bases, leaving 9 bases not matched to a gene.